Presented here are 16 T cell receptor beta chains from one specimen sequenced in a study of regulatory T cells in long-lasting Graves disease. Time point reported: newly diagnosed GD, antithyroid drugs for less than 3 months. RNA extracted from PBMCs served as the sequencing template. TCR beta libraries were built with iRepertoire HTBI primers and Arm-PCR of CDR3 regions. TCRdb redid the calling of the multiplex PCR reads with MiXCR, one entry per CDR3 protein. The repertoire holds about 400,000 distinct CDR3 sequences, 15% to 18% seen once, with approximately 21% in the top ten. Sequences were derived from peripheral blood mononuclear cells (PBMCs), sampled at new diagnosis, from a patient treated with antithyroid drugs. All receptors derive from a female donor with Graves disease.

This clonotype was observed many times. The rearrangement uses TRBV7-2 and TRBJ1-1; 7 bases map to TRBD1. CDR1 SGHTA and CDR2 FQGNSA come from the germline V gene. The ends lost 3 bases at V and 8 bases at J; junction bases unmatched: 6. This CDR3 contains 13 residues. CDR3 bases: TGTGCCAGCAGCTTTGGGACAGCCCTAGAAGCTTTCTTT. Its translation: CASSFGTALEAFF.

Many counts were recorded for this clonotype. The chain employs TRBV6-1 and TRBJ1-6; D remains ambiguous. V was shortened by 7 bases and J by 9 bases, with 13 bases between the two germline ends. The CDR3 consists of 13 residues. Germline CDR1 reads MNHNS; CDR2 reads SASEGT. For the CDR3, the DNA is TGTGCCAGCAATTCGTTCTTAGGTTCACCCCTCCACTTT. This gives the protein CASNSFLGSPLHF.

This clonotype was detected many times. Its ends do not fully match the called genes, so a read error is possible. V is TRBV12-3 or TRBV12-4 and J is TRBJ2-3; TRBD2 aligns across 9 bases. The CDR3 has 16 amino acids. CDR3 in amino acids: CASSPGAGGVTHTQYF. The CDR3 DNA sequence: TGTGCCAGCAGCCCTGGGGCGGGGGGGGTCACACATACGCAGTATTTT.

This clonotype was seen many times. The chain carries TRBV3-1 and TRBJ2-7; D remains ambiguous. V dropped 1 base and J dropped 1 base, with 11 bases sitting between them. This CDR3 contains 15 residues. CDR1 and CDR2 (germline): LGHDT, YNNKEL (reference sequence). The CDR3 sequence: CASSQVTVDSYEQYF. CDR3 DNA: TGTGCCAGCAGCCAAGTAACAGTGGATTCCTACGAGCAGTACTTC.

To note about this clonotype: At one of its ends the junction is not consistent with the germline gene, which may arise from a read error. V usage is TRBV4-1 and J usage is TRBJ1-1, with D unclear. CDR3 length equals 14 residues. The V gene's germline CDR1 is MGHRA and CDR2 YSYEKL. This chain's CDR3 is CVSSLSSLNTEAFF. The CDR3 DNA is TGCGTCAGCAGCCTCAGCAGCCTGAACACTGAAGCTTTCTTT.

Ten or more counts support this clonotype. The chain recombines TRBV6-9 with TRBJ2-3, with TRBD1 matching 8 bases. From germline, CDR1 is MNHGY and CDR2 SVAAGI. V gave up 4 bases and J gave up 2 bases; unmatched junction bases: 14. This CDR3 contains 18 residues. CDR3 amino acids: CASSFRDRLGTYTDTQYF. The DNA of the CDR3 is TGTGCCAGCAGTTTCCGGGACAGGCTTGGGACTTACACAGATACGCAGTATTTT.

This clonotype has a count of ten or more. This rearrangement joins TRBV7-9 to TRBJ2-5, with D perhaps TRBD1 (6 bases). The V gene lost 4 bases and the J gene lost 5 bases, with 14 bases spanning the gap. The CDR3 covers 14 residues. Germline CDR1 is SEHNR and CDR2 is FQNEAQ (reference sequence). The CDR3: CASSYQNRVETQYF. Here the CDR3 DNA reads TGTGCCAGCAGCTATCAAAACAGGGTGGAGACCCAGTACTTC.

This clonotype was seen ten or more times. One end of the junction fails to match germline, which may point to a read error. V gene TRBV27 combines with J gene TRBJ1-4; tentative D call: TRBD1 (6 bases). The CDR3 loop spans 19 amino acids. Germline loops: CDR1 MNHEY, CDR2 SMNVEV (reference sequence). The CDR3 nucleotides are TGTGCCAGCAGTTTAAGACCCGCAGGGGCCGATGCAACCAATGAAAAACTGTTTTTT. Amino acids: CASSLRPAGADATNEKLFF.

This clonotype was seen many times. The V call is TRBV3-1, the J call TRBJ2-7, with 13 positions matching TRBD2. Germline CDR1 and CDR2: LGHDT and YNNKEL (reference sequence). After removal of 6 bases from V and 7 bases from J, the junction contained 12 bases not matched to a gene. The length of the CDR3 is 16 residues. The CDR3 loop is CASRNLTSGRAKEQYF. As DNA, the CDR3 is TGTGCCAGCAGAAACTTAACTAGCGGGAGGGCGAAAGAGCAGTACTTC.

This clonotype showed up many times. This chain links TRBV5-1 with TRBJ2-7; the match to TRBD1 covers 8 bases. CDR1 is SGHRS, CDR2 YFSETQ, per germline. With V trimmed by 4 bases and J by 3 bases, 9 bases remained unmatched. This CDR3 has 15 residues. The chain's CDR3 is CASSIQGAEDYEQYF. CDR3 DNA sequence: TGCGCCAGCAGCATCCAGGGGGCCGAAGACTACGAGCAGTACTTC.

At least ten counts were recorded for this clonotype. The chain combines TRBV18 with TRBJ1-4, with 9 bases lining up with TRBD1. The ends lost 8 bases at V and 7 bases at J; junction bases unmatched: 8. The CDR3 runs to 14 residues. Per germline, CDR1 KGHSH and CDR2 LQKENI. CDR3 residues: CASSPDRGGEKLFF. DNA of the CDR3: TGTGCCAGCAGCCCCGACAGGGGGGGTGAAAAACTGTTTTTT.

This clonotype was recorded a few times. This chain connects TRBV20-1 to TRBJ1-2; D not resolved. Germline CDR1 DFQATT, CDR2 SNEGSKA (reference sequence). The length of the CDR3 is 16 residues. Trimming pared 5 bases from V and 2 bases from J, leaving 21 bases between. CDR3 bases: TGCAGTGCTGCCCCGGGTATCGGTGAGCCCAACTATGGCTACACCTTC. This encodes CSAAPGIGEPNYGYTF.

This rearrangement joins TRBV6-1 to TRBJ1-3; D not certain. The germline V and J ends were trimmed by 7 bases and 7 bases, with 8 bases remaining between them. CDR3 length: 11 residues. Germline loops: CDR1 MNHNS, CDR2 SASEGT. CDR3 region: CASNGRNTIYF. CDR3 DNA sequence: TGTGCCAGCAATGGTAGGAACACCATATATTTT.

The sample holds many counts of this clonotype. The CDR3 coding sequence is TGCAGTGCTAGACCCGGTAACAATGAGCAGTTCTTC. Translation: CSARPGNNEQFF. The chain couples TRBV20-1 to TRBJ2-1; D is undetermined. V lost 2 bases and J 5 bases, leaving 7 bases between the germline ends. The CDR3 extends over 12 amino acids. CDR1 and CDR2 from the germline V gene are DFQATT and SNEGSKA (reference sequence).

The sample holds many counts of this clonotype. The chain recombines TRBV3-1 with TRBJ1-1; no clear D. This CDR3 region has 16 residues. CDR1 and CDR2 (germline): LGHDT, YNNKEL (reference sequence). The ends were cut back, 2 bases at V and 7 bases at J, with 20 bases in the middle. The CDR3 sequence: CASSQTTPEGTDEAFF. The CDR3 nucleotides read TGTGCCAGCAGCCAAACAACCCCGGAGGGCACGGATGAAGCTTTCTTT. Filled out from reference TRBV3-1 and TRBJ1-1, the complete variable domain reads DTAVSQTPKYLVTQMGNDKSIKCEQNLGHDTMYWYKQDSKKFLKIMFSYNNKELIINETVPNRFSPKSPDKAHLNLHINSLELGDSAVYFCASSQTTPEGTDEAFFGQGTRLTVV.

This clonotype appeared many times. The genes are TRBV7-9 and TRBJ2-2; D remains ambiguous. V lost 8 bases and J lost 4, with 14 bases in between. Germline-derived CDR1 and CDR2 are SEHNR and FQNEAQ (reference sequence). The CDR3 runs 14 residues. The CDR3 DNA is TGTGCCAGCCGGACCCTCTTCTCCACCGGGGAGCTGTTTTTT. Its translation: CASRTLFSTGELFF. The variable domain in full, with the rest retrieved from reference TRBV7-9 and TRBJ2-2, is DTGVSQNPRHKITKRGQNVTFRCDPISEHNRLYWYRQTLGQGPEFLTYFQNEAQLEKSRLLSDRFSAERPKGSFSTLEIQRTEQGDSAMYLCASRTLFSTGELFFGEGSRLTVL.